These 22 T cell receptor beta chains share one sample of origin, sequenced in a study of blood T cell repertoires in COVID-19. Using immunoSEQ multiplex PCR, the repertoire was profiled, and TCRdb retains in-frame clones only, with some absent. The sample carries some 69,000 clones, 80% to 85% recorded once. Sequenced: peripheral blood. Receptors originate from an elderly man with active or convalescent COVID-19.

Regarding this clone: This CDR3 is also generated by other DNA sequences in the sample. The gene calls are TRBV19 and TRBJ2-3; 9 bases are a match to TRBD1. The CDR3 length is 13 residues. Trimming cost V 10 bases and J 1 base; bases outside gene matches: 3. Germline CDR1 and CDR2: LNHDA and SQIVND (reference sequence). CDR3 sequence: CATRDRGTDTQYF. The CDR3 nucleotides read TGTGCCACTCGGGACAGGGGCACAGATACGCAGTATTTT.

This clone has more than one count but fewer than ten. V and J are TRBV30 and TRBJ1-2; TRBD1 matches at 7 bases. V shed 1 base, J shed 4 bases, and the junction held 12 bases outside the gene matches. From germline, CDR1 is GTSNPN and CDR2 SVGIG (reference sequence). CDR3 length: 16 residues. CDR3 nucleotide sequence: TGTGCCTGGAGTGGCCCCTCAGGGGGACGGGTCTATGGCTACACCTTC. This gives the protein CAWSGPSGGRVYGYTF.

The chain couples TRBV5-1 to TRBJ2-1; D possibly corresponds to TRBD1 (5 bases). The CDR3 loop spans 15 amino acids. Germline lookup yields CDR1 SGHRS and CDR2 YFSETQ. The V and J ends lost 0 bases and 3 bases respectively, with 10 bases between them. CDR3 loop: CASSLEGPDYNEQFF. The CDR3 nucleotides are TGCGCCAGCAGCTTGGAGGGGCCGGACTACAATGAGCAGTTCTTC.

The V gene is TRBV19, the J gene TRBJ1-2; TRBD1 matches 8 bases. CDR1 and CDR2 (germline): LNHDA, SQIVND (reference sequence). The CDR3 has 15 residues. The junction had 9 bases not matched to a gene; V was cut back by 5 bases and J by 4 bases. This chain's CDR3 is CASSYRGFVGYGYTF. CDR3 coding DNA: TGTGCCAGTAGTTACAGGGGGTTCGTGGGCTATGGCTACACCTTC.

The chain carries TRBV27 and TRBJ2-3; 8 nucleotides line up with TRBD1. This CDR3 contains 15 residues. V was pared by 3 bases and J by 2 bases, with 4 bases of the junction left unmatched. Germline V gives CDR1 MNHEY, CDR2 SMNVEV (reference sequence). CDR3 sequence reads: CASSFGDRYTDTQYF. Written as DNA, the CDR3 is TGTGCCAGCAGTTTTGGGGACAGGTACACAGATACGCAGTATTTT.

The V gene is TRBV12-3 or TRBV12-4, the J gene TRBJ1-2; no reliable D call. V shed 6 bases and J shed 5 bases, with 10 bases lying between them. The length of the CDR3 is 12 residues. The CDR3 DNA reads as TGTGCCAGCAGGAGTAGCAGATATGGCTACACCTTC. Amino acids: CASRSSRYGYTF.

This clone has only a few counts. The CDR3 spells CASSSIQGPNYGYTF. CDR3 DNA sequence: TGTGCCAGCAGCTCCATTCAGGGGCCCAACTATGGCTACACCTTC. This chain connects TRBV7-6 to TRBJ1-2; D may be TRBD1 (6 bases). Germline CDR1 is SGHVS and CDR2 is FNYEAQ. Trimming pared 4 bases from V and 2 bases from J, leaving 14 bases between. The CDR3 length is 15 residues. The full variable domain, in which reference TRBV7-6 and TRBJ1-2 provide the parts outside the CDR3, is GAGVSQSPRYKVTKRGQDVALRCDPISGHVSLYWYRQALGQGPEFLTYFNYEAQQDKSGLPNDRFSAERPEGSISTLTIQRTEQRDSAMYRCASSSIQGPNYGYTFGSGTRLTVV.

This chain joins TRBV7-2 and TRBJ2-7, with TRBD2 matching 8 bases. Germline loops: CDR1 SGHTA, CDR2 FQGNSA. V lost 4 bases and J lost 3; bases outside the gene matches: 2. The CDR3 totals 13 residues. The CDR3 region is CASSSGGNYEQYF. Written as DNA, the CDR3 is TGTGCCAGCAGCTCGGGGGGGAACTACGAGCAGTACTTC.

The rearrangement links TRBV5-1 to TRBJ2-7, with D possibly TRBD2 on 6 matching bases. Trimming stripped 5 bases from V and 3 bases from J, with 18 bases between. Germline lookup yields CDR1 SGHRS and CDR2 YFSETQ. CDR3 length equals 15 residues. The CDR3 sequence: CASSSGGARIYEQYF. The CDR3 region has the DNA TGCGCCAGCAGTAGCGGCGGGGCTCGGATCTACGAGCAGTACTTC.

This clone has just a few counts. The CDR3 DNA reads TGTGCCAGCAGCGTAGCTCCAGGGTGGACCCAGTACTTC. Protein sequence: CASSVAPGWTQYF. V is TRBV9 and J is TRBJ2-5, with D possibly being TRBD1 (5 bases). Trimming took off 0 bases at V and 7 bases at J, with 10 bases between the two ends. The CDR3 totals 13 residues. Germline V gene data show CDR1 as SGDLS and CDR2 as YYNGEE.

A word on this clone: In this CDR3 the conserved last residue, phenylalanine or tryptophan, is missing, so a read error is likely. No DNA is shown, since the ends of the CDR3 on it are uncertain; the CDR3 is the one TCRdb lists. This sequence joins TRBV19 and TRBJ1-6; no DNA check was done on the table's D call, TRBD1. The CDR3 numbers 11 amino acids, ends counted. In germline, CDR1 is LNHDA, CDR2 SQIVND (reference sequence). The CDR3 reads CASRTPGQGPP.

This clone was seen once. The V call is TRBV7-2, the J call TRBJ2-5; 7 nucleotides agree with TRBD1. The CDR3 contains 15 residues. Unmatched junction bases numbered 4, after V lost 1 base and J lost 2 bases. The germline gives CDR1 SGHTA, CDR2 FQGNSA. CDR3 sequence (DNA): TGTGCCAGCAGCTTAGTCGGGACAGCTCAAGAGACCCAGTACTTC. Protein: CASSLVGTAQETQYF.

Written as DNA, the CDR3 is TGTGCCAGCAGCCCGACTAGCGGGGACCACAATGAGCAGTTCTTC. It specifies CASSPTSGDHNEQFF. The chain joins TRBV4-2 to TRBJ2-1; 11 nucleotides match TRBD2. The CDR3 extends over 15 amino acids. The V gene end was trimmed by 4 bases and the J gene end by 5 bases; junction bases not matched to a gene: 4. Per germline, CDR1 LGHNA and CDR2 YNFKEQ.

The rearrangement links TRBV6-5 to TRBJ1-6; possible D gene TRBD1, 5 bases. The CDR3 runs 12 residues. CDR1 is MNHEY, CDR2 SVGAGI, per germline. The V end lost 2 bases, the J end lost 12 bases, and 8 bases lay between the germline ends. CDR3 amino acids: CASSYRGGPLHF. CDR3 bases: TGTGCCAGCAGTTACCGGGGGGGACCCCTCCACTTT.

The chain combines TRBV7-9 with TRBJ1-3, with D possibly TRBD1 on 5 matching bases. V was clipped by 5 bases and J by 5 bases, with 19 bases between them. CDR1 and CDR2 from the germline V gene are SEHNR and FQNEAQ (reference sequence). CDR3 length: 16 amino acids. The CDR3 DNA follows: TGTGCCAGCAGCCCTCATGACAGCTTAGGTAGAAACACCATATATTTT. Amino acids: CASSPHDSLGRNTIYF.

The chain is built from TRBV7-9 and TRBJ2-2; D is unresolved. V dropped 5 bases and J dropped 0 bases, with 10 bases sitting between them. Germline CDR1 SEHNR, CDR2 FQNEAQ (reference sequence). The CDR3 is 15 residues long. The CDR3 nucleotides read TGTGCCAGCAGCACGACCGACACGAACACCGGGGAGCTGTTTTTT. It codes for CASSTTDTNTGELFF. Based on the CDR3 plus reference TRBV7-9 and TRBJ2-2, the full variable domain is DTGVSQNPRHKITKRGQNVTFRCDPISEHNRLYWYRQTLGQGPEFLTYFQNEAQLEKSRLLSDRFSAERPKGSFSTLEIQRTEQGDSAMYLCASSTTDTNTGELFFGEGSRLTVL.

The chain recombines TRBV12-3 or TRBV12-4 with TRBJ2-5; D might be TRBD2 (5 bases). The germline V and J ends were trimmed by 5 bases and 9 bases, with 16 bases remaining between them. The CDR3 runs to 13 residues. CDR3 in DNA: TGTGCCAGCAGTACCATGGACCCCGGGGCCCAGTACTTC. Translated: CASSTMDPGAQYF.

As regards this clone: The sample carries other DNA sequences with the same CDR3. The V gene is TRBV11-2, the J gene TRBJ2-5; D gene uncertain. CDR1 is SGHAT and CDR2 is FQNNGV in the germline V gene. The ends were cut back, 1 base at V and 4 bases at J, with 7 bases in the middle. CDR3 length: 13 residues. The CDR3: CASSLVRRETQYF. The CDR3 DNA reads TGTGCCAGCAGCTTAGTCAGGCGAGAGACCCAGTACTTC.

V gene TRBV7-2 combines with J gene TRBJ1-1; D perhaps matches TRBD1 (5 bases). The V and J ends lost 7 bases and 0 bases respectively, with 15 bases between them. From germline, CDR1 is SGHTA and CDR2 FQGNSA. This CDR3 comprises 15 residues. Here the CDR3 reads CASTPGGGMNTEAFF. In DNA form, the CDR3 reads TGTGCCAGCACCCCCGGGGGGGGAATGAACACTGAAGCTTTCTTT. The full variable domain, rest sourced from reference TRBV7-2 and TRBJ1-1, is GAGVSQSPSNKVTEKGKDVELRCDPISGHTALYWYRQSLGQGLEFLIYFQGNSAPDKSGLPSDRFSAERTGGSVSTLTIQRTQQEDSAVYLCASTPGGGMNTEAFFGQGTRLTVV.

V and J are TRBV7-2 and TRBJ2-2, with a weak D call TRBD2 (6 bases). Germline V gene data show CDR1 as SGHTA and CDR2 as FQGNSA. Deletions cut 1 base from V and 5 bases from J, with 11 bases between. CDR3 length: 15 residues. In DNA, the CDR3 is TGTGCCAGCAGCTTAGTCGGGGGTGGTACCGGGGAGCTGTTTTTT. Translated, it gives CASSLVGGGTGELFF.

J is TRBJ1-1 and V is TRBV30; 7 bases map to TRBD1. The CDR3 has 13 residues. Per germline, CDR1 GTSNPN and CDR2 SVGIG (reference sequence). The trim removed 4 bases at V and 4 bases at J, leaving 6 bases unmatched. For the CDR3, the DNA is TGTGCCTGGACCTTCTCAGGGGGCACTGAAGCTTTCTTT. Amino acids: CAWTFSGGTEAFF.

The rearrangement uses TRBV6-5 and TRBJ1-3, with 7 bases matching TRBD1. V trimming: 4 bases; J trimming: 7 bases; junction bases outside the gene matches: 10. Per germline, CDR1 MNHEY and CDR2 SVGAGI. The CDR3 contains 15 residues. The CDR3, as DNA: TGTGCCAGCAGTTCCCCACAGGGGTTAGGGAACACCATATATTTT. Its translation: CASSSPQGLGNTIYF.